This T cell receptor beta chain was sequenced in a study of shared clonotypes between healthy human individuals. Overall study findings and caveats: The study's rarefaction showed incomplete sorted-subset sequencing despite large depth. Across subsets, estimated richness was generally greater for naive than for memory populations.

The material for each subset, its genomic DNA, was split evenly across several immunoSEQ plates. Sequencing was performed with immunoSEQ multiplex PCR; in TCRdb, only in-frame clones are kept and a portion is missing. The table shows more than 2 million clones, with about 94% occurring only once. CD45RO-negative, CCR7-selected cells formed the naive CD8 fraction, which excluded terminally differentiated effector memory CD45RA+ cells. There were no recent acute infections or vaccinations among the donors, who were healthy HIV-negative adults. A word on this clone: What it binds is unknown.

Germline CDR1 is SNHLY and CDR2 is FYNNEI. The V segment lost 6 bases and the J segment 5 bases; nucleotides outside the gene matches: 14. The length of the CDR3 is 17 residues. The clonotype comes from a man aged 18 to 29 in good health. Sequencing was carried out using naive CD8+ T cells sorted from blood. The chain has TRBV2 and TRBJ1-2; 11 bases map to TRBD1. CDR3: CASSPGPGQGGPYGYTF. As DNA, the CDR3 is TGTGCCAGCAGCCCCGGCCCGGGACAGGGGGGTCCATATGGCTACACCTTC.